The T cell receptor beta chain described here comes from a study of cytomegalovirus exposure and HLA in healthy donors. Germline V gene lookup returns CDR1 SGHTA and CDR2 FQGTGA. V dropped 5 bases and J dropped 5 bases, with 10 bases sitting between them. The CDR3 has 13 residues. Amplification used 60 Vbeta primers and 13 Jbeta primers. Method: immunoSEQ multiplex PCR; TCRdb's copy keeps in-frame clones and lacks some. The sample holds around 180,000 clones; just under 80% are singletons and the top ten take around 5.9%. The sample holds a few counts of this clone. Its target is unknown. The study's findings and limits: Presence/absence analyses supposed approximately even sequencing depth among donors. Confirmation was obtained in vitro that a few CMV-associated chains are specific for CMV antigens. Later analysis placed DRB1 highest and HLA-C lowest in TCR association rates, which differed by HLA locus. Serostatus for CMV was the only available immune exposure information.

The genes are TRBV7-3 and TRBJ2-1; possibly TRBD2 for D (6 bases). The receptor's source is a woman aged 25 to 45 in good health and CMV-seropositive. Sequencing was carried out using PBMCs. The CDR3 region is CASSLREDNEQFF. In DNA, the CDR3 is TGTGCCAGCAGCCTAAGGGAGGACAATGAGCAGTTCTTC.